This TCR beta chain appears in the sequencing data of a study of response to subunit inactivated influenza vaccine. Study-wide results and limits: Authors suggested few new T cells are recruited by each seasonal influenza vaccination.

From the RT-PCR reads, TCRdb called clonotypes with MiXCR, one entry per CDR3 protein. The table lists some 500,000 distinct CDR3 sequences, 25% of them singletons, with less than 2.5% in the top ten. V lost 6 bases to trimming and J lost 2 bases; unmatched junction nucleotides: 7. CDR1 SQVTM and CDR2 ANQGSEA come from the germline V gene. The CDR3 loop spans 14 amino acids. Only a few counts were recorded for this clonotype. What it binds is not known. The TCR originated in a man aged 45-60 years who received an inactivated influenza vaccine. The sequences come from CD4+ T cells sorted from PBMCs, collected more than 4 days after vaccination. The chain employs TRBV29-1 and TRBJ2-5; 9 bases match TRBD1. CDR3 DNA: TGCAGCGTCGCCCCGGGACAGGGTCAAGAGACCCAGTACTTC. Residues: CSVAPGQGQETQYF. Combining the CDR3 with reference TRBV29-1 and TRBJ2-5 gives the whole variable domain SAVISQKPSRDICQRGTSLTIQCQVDSQVTMMFWYRQQPGQSLTLIATANQGSEATYESGFVIDKFPISRPNLTFSTLTVSNMSPEDSSIYLCSVAPGQGQETQYFGPGTRLLVL.